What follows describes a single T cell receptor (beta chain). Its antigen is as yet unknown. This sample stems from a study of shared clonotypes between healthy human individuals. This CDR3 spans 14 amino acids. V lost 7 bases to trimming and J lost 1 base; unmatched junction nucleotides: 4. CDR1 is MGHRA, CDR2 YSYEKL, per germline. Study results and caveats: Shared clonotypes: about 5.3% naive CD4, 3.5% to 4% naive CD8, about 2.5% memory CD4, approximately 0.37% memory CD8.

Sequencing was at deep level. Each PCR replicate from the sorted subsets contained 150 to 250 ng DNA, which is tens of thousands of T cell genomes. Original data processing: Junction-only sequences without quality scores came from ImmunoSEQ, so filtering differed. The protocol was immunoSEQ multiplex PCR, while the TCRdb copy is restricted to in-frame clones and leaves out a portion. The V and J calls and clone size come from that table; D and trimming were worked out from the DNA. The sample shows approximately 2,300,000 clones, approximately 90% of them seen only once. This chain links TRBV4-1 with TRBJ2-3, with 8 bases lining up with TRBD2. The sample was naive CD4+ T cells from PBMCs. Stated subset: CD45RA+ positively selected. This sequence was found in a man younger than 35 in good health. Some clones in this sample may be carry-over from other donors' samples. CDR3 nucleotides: TGCGCCAGCAAGGGGCGGGAGGGCACAGATACGCAGTATTTT. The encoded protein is CASKGREGTDTQYF.